Following are 21 T cell receptor beta chains from one sample sequenced in a study of blood T cell repertoires in COVID-19. TCRdb's copy holds only in-frame clones and misses some; the assay was immunoSEQ multiplex PCR. The table includes approximately 240,000 clones, around 89% detected once. The source material was PBMCs or T cells enriched from blood (not recorded which). The receptors stem from a woman younger than 30 in a cohort exposed to, infected with or recovered from COVID-19 (not recorded which).

In this sample, this clone turned up once. The V and J genes are TRBV7-9 and TRBJ1-6; 7 bases fit TRBD1. Germline CDR1 SEHNR, CDR2 FQNEAQ (reference sequence). The length of the CDR3 is 15 residues. The J segment lost 8 bases and the V segment lost 5 bases, leaving 9 bases of the junction unmatched. CDR3 region: CASSHKTQGYSPLHF. CDR3 DNA: TGTGCCAGCAGCCACAAAACACAGGGGTATTCACCCCTCCACTTT.

The chain joins TRBV7-9 to TRBJ1-2, with TRBD1 identical over 7 bases. Per germline, CDR1 SEHNR and CDR2 FQNEAQ (reference sequence). V was clipped by 5 bases and J by 7 bases; unmatched bases: 4. This CDR3 has 12 amino acids. CDR3 in amino acids: CASSPTGVGYTF. CDR3 sequence (DNA): TGTGCCAGCAGCCCCACAGGGGTTGGCTACACCTTC.

This CDR3 is CASSLRAGTSPDEQYF. The CDR3, as DNA: TGTGCCAGCAGCCTCCGCGCCGGGACATCCCCCGACGAGCAGTACTTC. The V gene is TRBV9, the J gene TRBJ2-7; D might be TRBD1 (6 bases). In germline, CDR1 is SGDLS, CDR2 YYNGEE. Trimming removed 4 bases at V and 5 bases at J, with 22 bases between. The CDR3 loop spans 16 amino acids. Variable domain in full (rest from reference TRBV9 and TRBJ2-7): DSGVTQTPKHLITATGQRVTLRCSPRSGDLSVYWYQQSLDQGLQFLIQYYNGEERAKGNILERFSAQQFPDLHSELNLSSLELGDSALYFCASSLRAGTSPDEQYFGPGTRLTVT.

The chain couples TRBV2 to TRBJ1-1; possible D gene TRBD1, 6 bases. Trimming stripped 7 bases from V and 8 bases from J, with 17 bases between. Looked up from germline, CDR1 is SNHLY and CDR2 is FYNNEI. CDR3 size: 13 residues. CDR3 sequence (DNA): TGTGCCAGCACCAGAGATTCTGACAGGGAAGCTTTCTTT. Protein product: CASTRDSDREAFF. The full variable domain, with the rest looked up from reference TRBV2 and TRBJ1-1, is EPEVTQTPSHQVTQMGQEVILRCVPISNHLYFYWYRQILGQKVEFLVSFYNNEISEKSEIFDDQFSVERPDGSNFTLKIRSTKLEDSAMYFCASTRDSDREAFFGQGTRLTVV.

J is TRBJ2-4 and V is TRBV6-5, with D tentatively TRBD1 (6 bases). Germline V gives CDR1 MNHEY, CDR2 SVGAGI. Deletions cut 6 bases from V and 1 base from J, with 10 bases between. The CDR3 sequence is 14 residues long. In DNA, the CDR3 is TGTGCCAGCAGAAACAGGGAGGCCAAAAACATTCAGTACTTC. It is translated as CASRNREAKNIQYF.

The chain joins TRBV12-3 or TRBV12-4 to TRBJ2-7; no clear D gene. The CDR3 has 13 amino acids. V lost 5 bases, J lost 0 bases, and 8 bases lay in between. Here the CDR3 DNA reads TGTGCCAGCAGTGACACCCTCTCCTACGAGCAGTACTTC. It yields the protein CASSDTLSYEQYF.

This clone has only one observation. The chain joins TRBV11-1 to TRBJ2-3; 9 nucleotides line up with TRBD1. Germline V gene sequence: CDR1 SGHAT, CDR2 FQDESV (reference sequence). This CDR3 contains 15 residues. The J segment lost 6 bases and the V segment lost 4 bases, leaving 8 bases of the junction unmatched. Here the CDR3 DNA reads TGTGCCAGCAGCTCCCGGGACAGGGTCAGTGATACGCAGTATTTT. This gives the protein CASSSRDRVSDTQYF.

This chain connects TRBV9 to TRBJ2-2, with 9 bases matching TRBD1. CDR3 size: 15 residues. Unmatched junction bases numbered 4, after V lost 0 bases and J lost 7 bases. Germline V CDR1 and CDR2: SGDLS, YYNGEE. The CDR3 DNA reads as TGTGCCAGCAGCGTAGCCGGGACAGGGAGCGGGGAGCTGTTTTTT. Translation gives CASSVAGTGSGELFF. The entire variable domain, with the rest obtained from reference TRBV9 and TRBJ2-2, is as follows: DSGVTQTPKHLITATGQRVTLRCSPRSGDLSVYWYQQSLDQGLQFLIQYYNGEERAKGNILERFSAQQFPDLHSELNLSSLELGDSALYFCASSVAGTGSGELFFGEGSRLTVL.

In this sample, this clone turned up once. The chain uses TRBV11-3 and TRBJ2-5, with D perhaps TRBD2 (6 bases). Germline values: CDR1 SGHNT, CDR2 YENEEA. The V end was cut by 1 base, the J end by 0 bases, with 12 bases between. The CDR3 is 16 amino acids. The CDR3 nucleotides read TGTGCCAGCAGCTTAGGGGAGCGGGCCCACCAAGAGACCCAGTACTTC. Residues: CASSLGERAHQETQYF.

The chain employs TRBV13 and TRBJ2-7; 8 nucleotides line up with TRBD1. Germline CDR1 PRHDT, CDR2 FYEKMQ (reference sequence). The CDR3 has 15 amino acids. Trimming removed 5 bases from V and 4 bases from J; junction bases left unmatched: 10. The CDR3 here is CASSPRDRRMYEQYF. The CDR3 nucleotides are TGTGCCAGCAGCCCTCGGGACAGGAGGATGTACGAGCAGTACTTC.

The chain recombines TRBV29-1 with TRBJ2-5; no firm D call. The germline CDR1 and CDR2 sequences are SQVTM and ANQGSEA. V gave up 6 bases and J gave up 4 bases, with 12 bases separating them. The CDR3 is 12 residues long. The CDR3 DNA follows: TGCAGCGTCGGCCTTCCGGGAGAGACCCAGTACTTC. The encoded protein is CSVGLPGETQYF. Full variable domain (rest looked up from reference TRBV29-1 and TRBJ2-5): SAVISQKPSRDICQRGTSLTIQCQVDSQVTMMFWYRQQPGQSLTLIATANQGSEATYESGFVIDKFPISRPNLTFSTLTVSNMSPEDSSIYLCSVGLPGETQYFGPGTRLLVL.

V usage is TRBV5-5 and J usage is TRBJ1-6; D is unclear. The CDR3 is made up of 17 amino acids. V lost 1 base to trimming and J lost 0 bases, with 11 bases between them. Germline CDR1 is SGHKS and CDR2 is YYEKEE (reference sequence). DNA of the CDR3: TGTGCCAGCAGCTTGACAGTGTTAAGCTCCTATAATTCACCCCTCCACTTT. This encodes CASSLTVLSSYNSPLHF.

The V and J genes are TRBV24-1 and TRBJ1-2; tentative D call: TRBD1 (5 bases). V gave up 3 bases and J gave up 5 bases, with 12 bases separating them. Germline values: CDR1 KGHDR, CDR2 SFDVKD. The CDR3 totals 14 residues. The CDR3 region has the DNA TGTGCCACCAGTGATCACCCCCAGGGTTATGGCTACACCTTC. Its protein product is CATSDHPQGYGYTF.

V gene TRBV5-5 combines with J gene TRBJ2-7; 9 nucleotides line up with TRBD2. The CDR3 is made up of 15 amino acids. The V gene end was trimmed by 0 bases and the J gene end by 4 bases; junction bases not matched to a gene: 5. Germline V lookup: CDR1 SGHKS, CDR2 YYEKEE (reference sequence). The DNA of the CDR3 is TGTGCCAGCAGCTTGGCCAGCGGGAGGACGTACGAGCAGTACTTC. It specifies CASSLASGRTYEQYF.

This chain connects TRBV11-1 to TRBJ2-7, with D tentatively TRBD1 (6 bases). Germline V gene lookup returns CDR1 SGHAT and CDR2 FQDESV (reference sequence). V was pared by 5 bases and J by 3 bases, with 11 bases between. This CDR3 is 13 amino acids long. In DNA, the CDR3 is TGTGCCAGCAGCATCGCAGGGGTCTACGAGCAGTACTTC. This codes for CASSIAGVYEQYF.

V gene TRBV13 combines with J gene TRBJ1-2, with 7 positions matching TRBD1. Trimming removed 11 bases from V and 3 bases from J; junction bases left unmatched: 9. The germline V gene encodes CDR1 PRHDT and CDR2 FYEKMQ (reference sequence). This CDR3 is built from 13 residues. CDR3 bases: TGTGCCTCCCACTCAGGGGGACACTATGGCTACACCTTC. It translates to CASHSGGHYGYTF. Combining the CDR3 with reference TRBV13 and TRBJ1-2 gives the whole variable domain AAGVIQSPRHLIKEKRETATLKCYPIPRHDTVYWYQQGPGQDPQFLISFYEKMQSDKGSIPDRFSAQQFSDYHSELNMSSLELGDSALYFCASHSGGHYGYTFGSGTRLTVV.

This sequence joins TRBV4-1 and TRBJ2-7; D perhaps matches TRBD2 (6 bases). Germline CDR1 is MGHRA and CDR2 is YSYEKL. The CDR3 length is 13 residues. The V gene lost 4 bases and the J gene lost 5 bases, with 12 bases spanning the gap. The CDR3 is CASSLRGGDEQYF. CDR3 in DNA: TGCGCCAGCAGCCTAAGGGGAGGTGACGAGCAGTACTTC.

The genes are TRBV2 and TRBJ1-4, with D maybe TRBD1 (6 bases). This CDR3 contains 15 residues. V shed 3 bases and J shed 2 bases, with 10 bases lying between them. The V gene's germline CDR1 is SNHLY and CDR2 FYNNEI. As DNA, the CDR3 is TGTGCCAGCAGTGACGGGGGGGCGACTAATGAAAAACTGTTTTTT. Its translation is CASSDGGATNEKLFF.

This CDR3 reads CASSEVAGNSPLHF. CDR3 DNA sequence: TGTGCCAGCAGTGAAGTGGCGGGGAATTCACCCCTCCACTTT. The chain recombines TRBV6-1 with TRBJ1-6, with D hard to call. CDR3 size: 14 residues. Per the germline V gene, CDR1 is MNHNS and CDR2 is SASEGT. Trimming left V 1 base short and J 7 bases short, with 8 bases between.

This chain links TRBV6-2 or TRBV6-3 with TRBJ1-5; D gene ambiguous. The CDR3 has 13 amino acids. Trimming pared 4 bases from V and 5 bases from J, leaving 9 bases between. Germline CDR1 reads MNHEY; CDR2 reads SVGEGT. Written as DNA, the CDR3 is TGTGCCAGCAGTTCTCAGAGGGATCAGCCCCAGCATTTT. This gives the protein CASSSQRDQPQHF.

The rearrangement links TRBV10-2 to TRBJ2-5; D is possibly TRBD1 (6 bases). CDR1 is WSHSY and CDR2 is SAAADI in the germline V gene. The CDR3 runs 13 residues. The V end lost 4 bases, the J end lost 5 bases, and 11 bases lay between the germline ends. The DNA for the CDR3 is TGCGCCAGCAGTGCCGACAGGAGTGAGACCCAGTACTTC. Translated: CASSADRSETQYF.